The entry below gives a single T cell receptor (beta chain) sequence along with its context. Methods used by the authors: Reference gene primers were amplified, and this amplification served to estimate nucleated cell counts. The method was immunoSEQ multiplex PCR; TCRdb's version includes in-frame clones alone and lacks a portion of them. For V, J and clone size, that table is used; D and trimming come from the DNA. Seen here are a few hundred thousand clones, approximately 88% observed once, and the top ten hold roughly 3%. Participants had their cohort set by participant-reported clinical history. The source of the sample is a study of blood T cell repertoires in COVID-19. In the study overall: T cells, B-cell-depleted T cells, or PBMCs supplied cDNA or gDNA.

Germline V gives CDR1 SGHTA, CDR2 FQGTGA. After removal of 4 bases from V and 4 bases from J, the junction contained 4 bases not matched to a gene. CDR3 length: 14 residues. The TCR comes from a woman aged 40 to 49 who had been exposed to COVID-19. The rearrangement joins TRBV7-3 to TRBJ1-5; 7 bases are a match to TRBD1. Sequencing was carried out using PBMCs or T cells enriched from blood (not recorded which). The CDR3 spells CASSSDRWNQPQHF. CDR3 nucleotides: TGTGCCAGCAGCTCGGACAGGTGGAATCAGCCCCAGCATTTT.